The 8 T cell receptor beta chains below all came from one sample that was sequenced in a study of T cells expressing NK-cell markers. TCRdb re-called the 5' RACE reads, yielding one record per CDR3 amino acid sequence without DNA. The listing contains 200,000 to 300,000 distinct CDR3 sequences. Sequenced sample: blood T cells: a sorted CD56 or NKG2C T cell subset, CD4+ or CD8+ T cells, or bulk PBMC T cells (not recorded which). These TCRs come from a man aged 18 to 29 in good health.

The J gene is TRBJ2-1, the V gene TRBV28. Germline assignment: CDR1 MDHEN and CDR2 SYDVKM. The CDR3 is made up of 12 amino acids. The CDR3 spells CASSQLKNEQFF.

CDR3 sequence: CASSLGTGTGEYF. This sequence joins TRBV5-4 and TRBJ2-7; the D gene TCRdb calls, TRBD1, cannot be checked with no DNA. CDR3 length: 13 amino acids. CDR1 and CDR2 (germline): SGHNT, YYREEE (reference sequence).

This sequence joins TRBV2 and TRBJ2-3. Germline values: CDR1 SNHLY, CDR2 FYNNEI. The CDR3 runs to 12 residues. The CDR3 sequence is CASRPAADTQYF.

The chain recombines TRBV20-1 with TRBJ1-1; the TRBD1 assignment by TCRdb is unverifiable without DNA. The CDR3 consists of 12 residues. CDR1 DFQATT and CDR2 SNEGSKA come from the germline V gene (reference sequence). The CDR3 loop reads CSALRQATEAFF.

J is TRBJ2-1 and V is TRBV12-3 or TRBV12-4; no DNA is available, so the TRBD2 call from TCRdb remains unchecked. The CDR3 sequence is 16 residues long. The CDR3 loop is CASSQGLAGGSNEQFF.

This sequence joins TRBV5-4 and TRBJ2-7; TCRdb's D call of TRBD1 is untestable without DNA. Germline CDR1 and CDR2: SGHNT and YYREEE (reference sequence). The CDR3 consists of 15 residues. This CDR3 is CASSSARTPPYEQYF.

The V and J genes are TRBV6-5 and TRBJ2-7; as DNA is missing, the TRBD2 call by TCRdb cannot be tested. The germline V gene has CDR1 MNHEY and CDR2 SVGAGI. CDR3 length equals 15 residues. The CDR3 reads CASSYGTSGSYEQYF.

The rearrangement links TRBV11-2 to TRBJ2-5; TCRdb reports TRBD1, a call that lacks DNA to check it against. Germline CDR1 and CDR2: SGHAT and FQNNGV. The CDR3 spans 14 residues. CDR3 protein: CASSPGTDQETQYF. The full variable domain, with the rest looked up from reference TRBV11-2 and TRBJ2-5, is EAGVAQSPRYKIIEKRQSVAFWCNPISGHATLYWYQQILGQGPKLLIQFQNNGVVDDSQLPKDRFSAERLKGVDSTLKIQPAKLEDSAVYLCASSPGTDQETQYFGPGTRLLVL.